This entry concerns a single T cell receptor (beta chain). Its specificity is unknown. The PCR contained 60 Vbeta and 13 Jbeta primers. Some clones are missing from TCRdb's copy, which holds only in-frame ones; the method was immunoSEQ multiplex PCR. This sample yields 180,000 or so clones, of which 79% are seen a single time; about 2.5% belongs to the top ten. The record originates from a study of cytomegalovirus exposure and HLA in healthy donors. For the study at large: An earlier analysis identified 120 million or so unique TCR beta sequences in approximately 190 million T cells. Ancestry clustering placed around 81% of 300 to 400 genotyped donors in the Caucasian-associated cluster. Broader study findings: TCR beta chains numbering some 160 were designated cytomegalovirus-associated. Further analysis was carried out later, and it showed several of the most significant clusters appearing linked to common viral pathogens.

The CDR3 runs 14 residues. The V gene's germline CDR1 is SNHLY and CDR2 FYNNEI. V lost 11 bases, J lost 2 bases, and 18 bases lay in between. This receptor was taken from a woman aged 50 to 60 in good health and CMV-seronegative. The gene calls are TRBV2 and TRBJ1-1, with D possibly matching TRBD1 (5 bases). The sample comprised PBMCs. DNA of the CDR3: TGTGCCGGAGGGGTTTTAACCACAAACACTGAAGCTTTCTTT. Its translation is CAGGVLTTNTEAFF.